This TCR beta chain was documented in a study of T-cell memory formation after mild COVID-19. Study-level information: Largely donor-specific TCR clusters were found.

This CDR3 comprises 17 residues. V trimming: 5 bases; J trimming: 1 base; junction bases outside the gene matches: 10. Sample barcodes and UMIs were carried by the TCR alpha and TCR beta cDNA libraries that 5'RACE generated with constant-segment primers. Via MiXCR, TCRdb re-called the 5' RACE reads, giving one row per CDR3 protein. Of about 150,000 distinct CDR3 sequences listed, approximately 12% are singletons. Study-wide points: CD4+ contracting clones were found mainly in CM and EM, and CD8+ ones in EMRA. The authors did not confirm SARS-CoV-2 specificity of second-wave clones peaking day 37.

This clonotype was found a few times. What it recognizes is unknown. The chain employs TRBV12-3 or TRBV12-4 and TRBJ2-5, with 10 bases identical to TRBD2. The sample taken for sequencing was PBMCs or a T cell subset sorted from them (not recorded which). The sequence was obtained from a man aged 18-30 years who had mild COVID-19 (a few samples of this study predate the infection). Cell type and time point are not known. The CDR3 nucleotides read TGTGCCAGCAGTCACCCTTCGGGACTAGCGAGCCAAGAGACCCAGTACTTC. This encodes CASSHPSGLASQETQYF.